This T cell receptor (beta chain) was found in a study of blood T cell repertoires in COVID-19. The CDR3 loop spans 14 amino acids. The ends were cut back, 0 bases at V and 2 bases at J, with 8 bases in the middle. Germline CDR1 is LGHDT and CDR2 is YNNKEL (reference sequence). Measured with immunoSEQ multiplex PCR; TCRdb has only the in-frame clones, and not every one. The sample holds roughly 310,000 clones, roughly nine tenths seen once. The V and J genes are TRBV3-1 (or the pseudogene TRBV3-2) and TRBJ2-7; D not resolved. Sequenced: peripheral blood. This receptor was obtained from a woman aged 25 to 39 with COVID-19, enrolled during active disease. The CDR3 nucleotides are TGTGCCAGCAGCCAAGAAGGCCAGGCCTACGAGCAGTACTTC. It specifies CASSQEGQAYEQYF.